This T cell receptor beta chain was captured by sequencing in a study of cytomegalovirus exposure and HLA in healthy donors. Regarding the study as a whole: Most TCR sequences were rare, but some public TCRs occurred in many donors. The study put 160 or so TCR beta chains on its list as cytomegalovirus-associated.

V lost 5 bases, J lost 0 bases, and 8 bases lay in between. Germline CDR1 is LNHDA and CDR2 is SQIVND (reference sequence). The CDR3 extends over 14 amino acids. When sampled, the donors appeared nominally healthy, though they likely had unrecorded immune exposures. In regard to this clone: Its matching antigen is unknown.

This PCR relied on a set of 60 Vbeta primers and 13 Jbeta primers. Per the study methods: An analysis that came later counted 80 million or so unique TCR beta chains, 10 million to 12 million shared. Repertoires were generated with immunoSEQ multiplex PCR, while TCRdb's copy carries only in-frame clones and drops some. The V and J calls and clone size were taken over from that table, and D and trimming were inferred from the DNA. In the table there are about 180,000 clones, around 84% of which are singletons. The material sequenced was PBMCs. The chain links TRBV19 to TRBJ1-3; D gene uncertain. The clonotype was recovered from a girl aged 2-10 years in good health and CMV-seropositive. CDR3 residues: CASSWPYSGNTIYF. The CDR3 nucleotides are TGTGCCAGTAGTTGGCCTTACTCTGGAAACACCATATATTTT.